Sequencing of this T cell receptor (beta chain) was carried out in a study of PD-1 blockade in mismatch repair-deficient tumors. Study summary: Enrolled about 2012-2016, patients had progressing, pretreated mismatch repair-deficient cancers of about a dozen types. Notes on the study in general: Tumor-resident clones, often undetectable pretreatment in blood, expanded then contracted after pembrolizumab.

Mismatch repair deficiency was confirmed in all patients, by PCR or immunohistochemistry. A few pembrolizumab responders had their TCRs sequenced. There are a few counts of this clone. Its antigen is currently unknown. Profiled with immunoSEQ multiplex PCR; TCRdb holds only in-frame clones, not every one. The sample lists some 120,000 clones, 86% occurring once. With V trimmed by 4 bases and J by 4 bases, 3 bases remained unmatched. Germline V gene sequence: CDR1 MRHNA, CDR2 SNTAGT. The CDR3 loop spans 15 amino acids. This rearrangement joins TRBV6-4 to TRBJ2-3, with 12 nucleotides matching TRBD1. The specimen was peripheral blood, collected 44 weeks after starting pembrolizumab. The sequence derives from an adult with mismatch repair-deficient cancer. CDR3 in amino acids: CASSAGTGGADTQYF. The CDR3 nucleotides are TGTGCCAGCAGTGCCGGGACAGGGGGCGCAGATACGCAGTATTTT.